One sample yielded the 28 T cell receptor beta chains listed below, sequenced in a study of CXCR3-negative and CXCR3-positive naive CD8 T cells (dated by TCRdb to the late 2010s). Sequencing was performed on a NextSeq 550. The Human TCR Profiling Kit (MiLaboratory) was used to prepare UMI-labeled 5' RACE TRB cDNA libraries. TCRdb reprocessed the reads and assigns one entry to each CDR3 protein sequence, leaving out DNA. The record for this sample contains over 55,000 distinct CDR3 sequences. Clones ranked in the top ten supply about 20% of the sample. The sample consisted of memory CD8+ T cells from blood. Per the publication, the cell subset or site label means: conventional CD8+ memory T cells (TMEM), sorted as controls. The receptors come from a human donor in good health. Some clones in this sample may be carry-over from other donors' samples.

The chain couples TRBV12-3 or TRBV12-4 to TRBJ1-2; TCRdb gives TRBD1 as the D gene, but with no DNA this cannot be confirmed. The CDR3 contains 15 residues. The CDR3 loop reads CASNSDTGLNYGYTF.

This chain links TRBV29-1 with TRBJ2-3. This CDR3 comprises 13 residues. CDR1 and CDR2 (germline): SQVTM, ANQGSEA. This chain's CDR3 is CSENSPDTDTQYF.

The CDR3 sequence is CASSLAQRGNGYTF. V is TRBV12-3 or TRBV12-4 and J is TRBJ1-2. The CDR3 runs to 14 residues.

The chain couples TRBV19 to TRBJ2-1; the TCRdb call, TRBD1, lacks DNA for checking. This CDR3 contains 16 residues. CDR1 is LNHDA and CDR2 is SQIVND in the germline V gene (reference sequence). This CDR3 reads CASSIGLGGSYNEQFF.

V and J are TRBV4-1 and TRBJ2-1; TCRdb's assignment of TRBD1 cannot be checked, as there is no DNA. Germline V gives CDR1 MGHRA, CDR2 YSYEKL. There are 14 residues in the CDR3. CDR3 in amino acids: CASSQERGFREQFF.

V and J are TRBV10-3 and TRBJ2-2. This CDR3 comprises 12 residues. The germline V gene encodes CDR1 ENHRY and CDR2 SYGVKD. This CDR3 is CAITINTGELFF.

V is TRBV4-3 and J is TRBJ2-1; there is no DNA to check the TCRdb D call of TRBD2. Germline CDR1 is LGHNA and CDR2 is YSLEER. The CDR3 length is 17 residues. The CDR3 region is CASSQDPSGGAYNEQFF.

The CDR3 reads CASSLGGQGEQYF. The chain recombines TRBV5-5 with TRBJ2-7; TCRdb returns TRBD1, unconfirmable since there is no DNA. This CDR3 has 13 residues. Germline V gene lookup returns CDR1 SGHKS and CDR2 YYEKEE (reference sequence).

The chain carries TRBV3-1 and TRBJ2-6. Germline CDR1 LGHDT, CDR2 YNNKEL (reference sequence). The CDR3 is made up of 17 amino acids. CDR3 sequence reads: CASSQGLPGSGANVLTF.

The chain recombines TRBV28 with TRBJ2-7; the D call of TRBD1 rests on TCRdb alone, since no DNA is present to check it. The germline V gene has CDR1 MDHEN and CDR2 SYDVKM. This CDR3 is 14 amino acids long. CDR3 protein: CASSVVGQDYEQYF.

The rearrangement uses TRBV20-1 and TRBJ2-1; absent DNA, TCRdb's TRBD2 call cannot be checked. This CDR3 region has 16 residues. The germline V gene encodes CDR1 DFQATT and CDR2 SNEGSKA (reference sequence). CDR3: CSANDPSRGSYNEQFF.

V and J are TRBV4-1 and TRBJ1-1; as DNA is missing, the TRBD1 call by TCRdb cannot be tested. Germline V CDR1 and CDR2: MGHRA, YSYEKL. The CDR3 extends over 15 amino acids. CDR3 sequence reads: CASSQGGTGNTEAFF.

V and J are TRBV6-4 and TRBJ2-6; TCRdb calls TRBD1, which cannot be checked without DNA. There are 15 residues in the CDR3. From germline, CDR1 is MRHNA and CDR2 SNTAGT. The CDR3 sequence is CASSTGGEGANVLTF.

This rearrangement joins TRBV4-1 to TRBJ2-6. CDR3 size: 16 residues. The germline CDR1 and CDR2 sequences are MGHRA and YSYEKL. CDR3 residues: CASSQEIGPGANVLTF.

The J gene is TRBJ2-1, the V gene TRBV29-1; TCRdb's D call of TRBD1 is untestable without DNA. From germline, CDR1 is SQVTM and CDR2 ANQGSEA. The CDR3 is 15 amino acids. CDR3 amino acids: CSVPPEVGSYNEQFF.

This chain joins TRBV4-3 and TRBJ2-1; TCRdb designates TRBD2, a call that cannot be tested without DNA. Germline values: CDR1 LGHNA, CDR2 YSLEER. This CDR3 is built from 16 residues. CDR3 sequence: CASSQDRAGLDNEQFF.

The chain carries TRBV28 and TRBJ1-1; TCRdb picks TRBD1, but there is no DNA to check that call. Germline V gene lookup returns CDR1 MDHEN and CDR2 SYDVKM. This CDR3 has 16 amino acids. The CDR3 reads CASSLGSGWADTEAFF.

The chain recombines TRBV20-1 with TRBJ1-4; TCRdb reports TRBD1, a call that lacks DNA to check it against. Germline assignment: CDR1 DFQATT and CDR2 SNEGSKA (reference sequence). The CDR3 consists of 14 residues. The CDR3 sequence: CSAGRGRVNEKLFF.

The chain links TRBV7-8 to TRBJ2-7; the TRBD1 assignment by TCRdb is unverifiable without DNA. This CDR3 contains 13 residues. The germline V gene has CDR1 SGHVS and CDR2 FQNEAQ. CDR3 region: CAIQVRSSYEQYF.

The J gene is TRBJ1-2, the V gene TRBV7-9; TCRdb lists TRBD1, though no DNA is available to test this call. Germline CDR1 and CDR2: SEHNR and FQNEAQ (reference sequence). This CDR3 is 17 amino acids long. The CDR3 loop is CASSPPGGDGVSYGYTF.

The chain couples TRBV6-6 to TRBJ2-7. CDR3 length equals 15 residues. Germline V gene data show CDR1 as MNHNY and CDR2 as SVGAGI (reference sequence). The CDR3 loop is CASSYSPSGSYEQYF.

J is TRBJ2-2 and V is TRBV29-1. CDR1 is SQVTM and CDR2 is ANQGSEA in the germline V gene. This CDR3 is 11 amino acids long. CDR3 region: CSVEDSGELFF.

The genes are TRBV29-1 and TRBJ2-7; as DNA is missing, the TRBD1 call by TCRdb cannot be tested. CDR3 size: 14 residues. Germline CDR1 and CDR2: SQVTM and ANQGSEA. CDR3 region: CSVEPAGETYEQYF.

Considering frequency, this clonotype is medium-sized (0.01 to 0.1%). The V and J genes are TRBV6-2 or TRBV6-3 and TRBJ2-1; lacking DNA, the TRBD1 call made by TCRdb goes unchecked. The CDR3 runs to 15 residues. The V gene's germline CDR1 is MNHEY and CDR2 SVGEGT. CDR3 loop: CATREQGSLYNEQFF.

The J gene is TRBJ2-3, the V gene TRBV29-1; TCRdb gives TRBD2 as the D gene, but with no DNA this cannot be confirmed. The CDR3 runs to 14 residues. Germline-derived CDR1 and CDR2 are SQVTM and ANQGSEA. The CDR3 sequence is CSAGLAFYTDTQYF.

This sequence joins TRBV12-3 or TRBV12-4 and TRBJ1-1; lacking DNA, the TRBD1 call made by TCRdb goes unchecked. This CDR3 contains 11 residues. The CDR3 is CASSGGPQAFF.

The CDR3 sequence is CASSTQGLAGGPPGELFF. The chain recombines TRBV7-2 with TRBJ2-2; TCRdb's D gene call, TRBD2, goes unchecked for lack of DNA. The germline CDR1 and CDR2 sequences are SGHTA and FQGNSA. The CDR3 sequence is 18 residues long.

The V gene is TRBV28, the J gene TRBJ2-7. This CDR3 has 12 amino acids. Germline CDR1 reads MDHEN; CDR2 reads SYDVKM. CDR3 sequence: CASGRGLGEQYF.